This T cell receptor beta chain was sequenced in a study of blood T cell repertoires in COVID-19. For the study at large: Acute and convalescent COVID-19 samples came from the United States, Italy and Spain.

V lost 1 base to trimming and J lost 8 bases; unmatched junction nucleotides: 6. CDR1 is MDHEN and CDR2 is SYDVKM in the germline V gene. The CDR3 covers 14 residues. Per the study methods: Amplification with reference gene primers provided the estimates of nucleated cell counts. Assay used: immunoSEQ multiplex PCR; TCRdb lists only in-frame clones, some missing. The V and J calls and the clone size are those of that table, but D and trimming were determined from the DNA. The table shows a few hundred thousand clones, with around nine tenths occurring only once. This clonotype was sampled from a man between 60 and 70 years old with acute or convalescent COVID-19. The V and J genes are TRBV28 and TRBJ1-2, with 8 bases matching TRBD1. Sequenced material: peripheral blood. The CDR3 DNA reads as TGTGCCAGCAGTTTATCGCAGGGGGCGGGAGGCTACACCTTC. Encoded protein: CASSLSQGAGGYTF.